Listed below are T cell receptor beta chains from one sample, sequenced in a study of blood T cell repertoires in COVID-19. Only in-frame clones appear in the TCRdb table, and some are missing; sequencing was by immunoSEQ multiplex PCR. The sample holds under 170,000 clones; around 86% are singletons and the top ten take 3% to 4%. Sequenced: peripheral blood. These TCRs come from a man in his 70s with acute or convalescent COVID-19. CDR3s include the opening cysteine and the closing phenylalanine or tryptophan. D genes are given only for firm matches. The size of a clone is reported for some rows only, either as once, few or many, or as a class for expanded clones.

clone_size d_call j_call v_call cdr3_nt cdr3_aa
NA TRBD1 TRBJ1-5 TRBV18 TGTGCCAGCTCCCAGACAGGGGGCAGGCAGCCCCAGCATTTT CASSQTGGRQPQHF
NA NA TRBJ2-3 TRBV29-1 TGCAGCGTTGTAGGTACTAGACTTGATACGCAGTATTTT CSVVGTRLDTQYF
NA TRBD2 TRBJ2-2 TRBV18 TGTGCCAGCTCACCAAAGGGACTAGCGGGTGCCCCCTTCACCGGGGAGCTGTTTTTT CASSPKGLAGAPFTGELFF
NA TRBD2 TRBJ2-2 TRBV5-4 TGTGCCAGCAGCTTAGGGGGACTAGCGGGATCCGCGAACACCGGGGAGCTGTTTTTT CASSLGGLAGSANTGELFF
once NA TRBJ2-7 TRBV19 TGTGCCAGTAGTATAGCGGTCGGGGTCTACTACGAGCAGTACTTC CASSIAVGVYYEQYF
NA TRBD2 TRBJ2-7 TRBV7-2 TGTGCCAGCAGCTTAAGTGGCGGGACTAGCTCCTACGAGCAGTACTTC CASSLSGGTSSYEQYF
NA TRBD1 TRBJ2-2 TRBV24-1 TGTGCCACCAGTGGACAGGGGAACACCGGGGAGCTGTTTTTT CATSGQGNTGELFF
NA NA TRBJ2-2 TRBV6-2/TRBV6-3 TGTGCCAGCAGTTACCTTCAGGGTACCGGGGAGCTGTTTTTT CASSYLQGTGELFF
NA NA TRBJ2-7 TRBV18 TGTGCCAGCTCACCACAGGAGGGCAGGTCTTTATCCGAGCAGTACTTC CASSPQEGRSLSEQYF
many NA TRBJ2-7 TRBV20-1 TGCAGTGCTAGACTAGCGGAGCAGTACTTC CSARLAEQYF
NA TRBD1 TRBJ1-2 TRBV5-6 TGTGCCAGCAGCCTACAGGGGGCGATTGGCTACACCTTC CASSLQGAIGYTF
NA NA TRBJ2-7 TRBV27 TGTGCCAGCAGTTTCAGGGGTCCCTACGAGCAGTACTTC CASSFRGPYEQYF
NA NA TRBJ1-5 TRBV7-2 TGTGCCAGCAGCTTAGGAGGGCAGGACAATCAGCCCCAGCATTTT CASSLGGQDNQPQHF
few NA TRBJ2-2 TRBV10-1 TGCGCCACACTCCCCTCCGGGAGTCGGGTCGGGGAGCTGTTTTTT CATLPSGSRVGELFF
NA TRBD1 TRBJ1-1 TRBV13 TGTGCCAGCAGCCTGGGACAGCACACTGAAGCTTTCTTT CASSLGQHTEAFF
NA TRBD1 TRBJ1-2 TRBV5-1 TGCGCCAGCAGCTTGGGGGACAGCGAGAAATATGGCTACACCTTC CASSLGDSEKYGYTF